The next 14 T cell receptor beta chains were all read from a single sample in a study of PD-1 blockade in classical Hodgkin lymphoma. TCRdb keeps only in-frame clones here, not all; method: immunoSEQ multiplex PCR. This sample has approximately 60,000 clones, with around 88% found just once. All patients relapsed after autologous stem cell transplantation, and brentuximab vedotin exposure varied. Sequences were derived from peripheral blood mononuclear cells (PBMCs), sampled at baseline. The receptors were sampled from a human donor with classical Hodgkin lymphoma.

This sequence joins TRBV18 and TRBJ2-1; D gene unclear. The CDR3 runs to 14 residues. Germline CDR1 reads KGHSH; CDR2 reads LQKENI. The germline V and J ends were trimmed by 2 bases and 6 bases, with 11 bases remaining between them. The CDR3 loop is CASSPNRQGNEQFF. The CDR3 DNA follows: TGTGCCAGCTCACCAAACCGCCAAGGCAATGAGCAGTTCTTC.

The chain combines TRBV9 with TRBJ1-3; TRBD1 might be the D (6 bases). Per the germline V gene, CDR1 is SGDLS and CDR2 is YYNGEE. Trimming removed 1 base from V and 2 bases from J, with 10 bases in between. This CDR3 region has 15 residues. The CDR3 sequence is CASSVSWGPGNTIYF. CDR3 sequence (DNA): TGTGCCAGCAGCGTATCGTGGGGGCCTGGAAACACCATATATTTT.

V usage is TRBV27 and J usage is TRBJ1-2; 7 nucleotides line up with TRBD1. There are 14 residues in the CDR3. J was trimmed by 8 bases and V by 8 bases; bases with no gene match: 14. Germline values: CDR1 MNHEY, CDR2 SMNVEV (reference sequence). The CDR3 coding sequence is TGTGCCAGCGGTGTGTGGGGTCACAGGGGAGGCTACACCTTC. It is translated as CASGVWGHRGGYTF.

The V and J genes are TRBV30 and TRBJ1-6; D is possibly TRBD1 (6 bases). The germline CDR1 and CDR2 sequences are GTSNPN and SVGIG (reference sequence). This CDR3 contains 15 residues. V was shortened by 3 bases and J by 6 bases, with 15 bases between the two germline ends. CDR3 residues: CAWSQGRLGNSPLHF. The CDR3 DNA follows: TGTGCCTGGAGCCAGGGGCGGCTAGGTAATTCACCCCTCCACTTT.

The chain employs TRBV2 and TRBJ2-1; 8 nucleotides align to TRBD2. Germline V CDR1 and CDR2: SNHLY, FYNNEI. Trimming at V came to 6 bases and at J to 3 bases, leaving 7 bases not matched to a gene. The CDR3 is 15 residues long. The CDR3 sequence: CASSQGLAVYNEQFF. DNA of the CDR3: TGTGCCAGCAGCCAAGGACTAGCCGTCTACAATGAGCAGTTCTTC.

This sequence joins TRBV7-8 and TRBJ1-6, with 11 bases matching TRBD1. CDR1 and CDR2 (germline): SGHVS, FQNEAQ. The CDR3 runs to 15 residues. J was trimmed by 7 bases and V by 6 bases; bases with no gene match: 5. CDR3 sequence reads: CASRPDRGRNSPLHF. As DNA, the CDR3 is TGTGCCAGCAGACCGGACAGGGGGCGGAATTCACCCCTCCACTTT.

This rearrangement joins TRBV7-2 to TRBJ2-5; 9 bases agree with TRBD2. The CDR3 extends over 15 amino acids. Germline trimming cut 4 bases from V and 3 bases from J; bases unmatched to any gene: 6. Per the germline V gene, CDR1 is SGHTA and CDR2 is FQGNSA. The CDR3 sequence: CASSYNSGGEETQYF. CDR3 DNA sequence: TGTGCCAGCAGCTACAATAGCGGGGGCGAAGAGACCCAGTACTTC.

The V call is TRBV5-1, the J call TRBJ2-1; 11 bases are shared with TRBD2. Germline loops: CDR1 SGHRS, CDR2 YFSETQ. This CDR3 has 15 residues. V lost 3 bases, J lost 7 bases, and 6 bases stayed unmatched. The DNA of the CDR3 is TGCGCCAGCAGCTCCTTAGCGGGGGGGCAAAATGAGCAGTTCTTC. Translating it yields CASSSLAGGQNEQFF.

This chain links TRBV30 with TRBJ2-7, with TRBD2 identical over 7 bases. Germline-derived CDR1 and CDR2 are GTSNPN and SVGIG (reference sequence). V lost 8 bases to trimming and J lost 9 bases; unmatched junction nucleotides: 13. This CDR3 contains 12 residues. The CDR3 nucleotides read TGTGCCGCGAGCGGGGCTCCTTTGGGGCAGTACTTC. Its protein is CAASGAPLGQYF.

This clone was seen just once. The J gene is TRBJ1-6, the V gene TRBV6-5; no definite D call. The CDR3 covers 14 residues. V dropped 5 bases and J dropped 10 bases, with 15 bases sitting between them. Germline V CDR1 and CDR2: MNHEY, SVGAGI. CDR3 loop: CASSRREGESPLHF. CDR3 in DNA: TGTGCCAGCAGTCGTAGGGAGGGTGAATCACCCCTCCACTTT.

The chain employs TRBV7-9 and TRBJ2-5; 11 bases are a match to TRBD2. The V gene's germline CDR1 is SEHNR and CDR2 FQNEAQ (reference sequence). Unmatched junction bases numbered 11, after V lost 3 bases and J lost 5 bases. This CDR3 region has 17 residues. The CDR3 DNA is TGTGCCAGCAGCTTGACTAGCGGGGTACCGCGGGGGGAGACCCAGTACTTC. Translating gives CASSLTSGVPRGETQYF. Supplemented by reference TRBV7-9 and TRBJ2-5, the full variable domain reads DTGVSQNPRHKITKRGQNVTFRCDPISEHNRLYWYRQTLGQGPEFLTYFQNEAQLEKSRLLSDRFSAERPKGSFSTLEIQRTEQGDSAMYLCASSLTSGVPRGETQYFGPGTRLLVL.

The chain has TRBV7-8 and TRBJ1-5; possibly TRBD1 for D (5 bases). Germline CDR1 reads SGHVS; CDR2 reads FQNEAQ. V was trimmed by 1 base and J by 2 bases, leaving 12 bases between them. The CDR3 contains 16 residues. The CDR3 loop is CASSLEWDAGNQPQHF. The CDR3 DNA is TGTGCCAGCAGCTTAGAATGGGACGCAGGCAATCAGCCCCAGCATTTT.

The V call is TRBV7-6, the J call TRBJ2-1, with TRBD2 matching over 7 bases. Germline CDR1 and CDR2: SGHVS and FNYEAQ. CDR3 length equals 14 residues. Trimming cost V 4 bases and J 9 bases; bases outside gene matches: 9. The CDR3, as DNA: TGTGCCAGCAGCTCACGGGGGGAAAGCGGTGAGCAGTTCTTC. Its translation is CASSSRGESGEQFF. The full variable domain, in which reference TRBV7-6 and TRBJ2-1 provide the parts outside the CDR3, is GAGVSQSPRYKVTKRGQDVALRCDPISGHVSLYWYRQALGQGPEFLTYFNYEAQQDKSGLPNDRFSAERPEGSISTLTIQRTEQRDSAMYRCASSSRGESGEQFFGPGTRLTVL.

The CDR3: CASSNRDNQETQYF. CDR3 sequence (DNA): TGTGCCAGCAGCAACCGGGACAACCAAGAGACCCAGTACTTC. J is TRBJ2-5 and V is TRBV14, with D possibly being TRBD1 (6 bases). Germline values: CDR1 SGHDN, CDR2 FVKESK. This CDR3 contains 14 residues. The V end was cut by 5 bases, the J end by 0 bases, with 10 bases between.